This TCR beta chain was captured by sequencing in a study of Ad26.COV2.S vaccination and SARS-CoV-2 variants. The treatment here: around 19 received Ad26.COV2.S at low or high dose, single or two shots; 5 received placebo; per-sample allocation not given. The study sampled participants on day 63 after the first vaccine or placebo injection. The table lists this clone with many counts. Assay used: immunoSEQ multiplex PCR; TCRdb lists only in-frame clones, some missing. The table has 300,000 to 500,000 clones, around nine tenths seen once. The trim removed 6 bases at V and 4 bases at J, leaving 6 bases unmatched. In germline, CDR1 is MNHNY, CDR2 SVGAGI (reference sequence). This CDR3 spans 14 amino acids.

The gene calls are TRBV6-6 and TRBJ2-1, with 7 nucleotides matching TRBD1. The starting material was peripheral blood, obtained in a trial of Ad26.COV2.S vaccine versus placebo. The TCR originated in a person between 18 and 65 years old who received the Ad26.COV2.S COVID-19 vaccine or a placebo. The CDR3 spells CASSLGGAYNEQFF. As DNA, the CDR3 is TGTGCCAGCAGCCTAGGGGGCGCGTACAATGAGCAGTTCTTC.